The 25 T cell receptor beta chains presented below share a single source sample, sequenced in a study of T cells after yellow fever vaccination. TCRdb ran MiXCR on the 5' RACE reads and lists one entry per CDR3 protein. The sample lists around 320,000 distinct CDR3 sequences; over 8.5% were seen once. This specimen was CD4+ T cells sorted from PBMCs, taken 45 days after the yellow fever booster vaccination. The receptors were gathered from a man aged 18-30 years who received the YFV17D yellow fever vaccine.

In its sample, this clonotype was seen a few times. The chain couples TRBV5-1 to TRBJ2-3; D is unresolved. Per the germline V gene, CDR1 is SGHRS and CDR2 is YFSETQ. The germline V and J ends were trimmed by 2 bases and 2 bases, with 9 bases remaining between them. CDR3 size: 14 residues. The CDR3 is CASSFGSPTDTQYF. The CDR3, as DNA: TGCGCCAGCAGCTTTGGGTCCCCCACAGATACGCAGTATTTT.

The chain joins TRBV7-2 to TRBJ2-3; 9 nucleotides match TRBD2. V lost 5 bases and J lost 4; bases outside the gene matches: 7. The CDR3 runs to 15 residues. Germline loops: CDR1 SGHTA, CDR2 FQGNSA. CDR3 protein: CASSPGTSRSDTQYF. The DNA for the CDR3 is TGTGCCAGCAGCCCGGGGACTAGCAGGTCAGATACGCAGTATTTT.

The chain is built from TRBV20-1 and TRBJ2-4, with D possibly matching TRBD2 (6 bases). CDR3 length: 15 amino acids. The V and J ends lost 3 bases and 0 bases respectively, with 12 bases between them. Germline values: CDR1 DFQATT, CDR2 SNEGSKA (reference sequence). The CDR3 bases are TGCAGTGCTAGTTCCGGGGGTATAGCCAAAAACATTCAGTACTTC. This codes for CSASSGGIAKNIQYF.

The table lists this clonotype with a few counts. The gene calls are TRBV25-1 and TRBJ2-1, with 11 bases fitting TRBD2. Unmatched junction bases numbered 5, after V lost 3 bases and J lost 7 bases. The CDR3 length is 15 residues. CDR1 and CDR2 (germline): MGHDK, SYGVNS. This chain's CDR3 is CASSDVAGGLNEQFF. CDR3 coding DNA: TGTGCCAGCAGTGACGTAGCGGGGGGGCTAAATGAGCAGTTCTTC. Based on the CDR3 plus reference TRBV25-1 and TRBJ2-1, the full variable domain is EADIYQTPRYLVIGTGKKITLECSQTMGHDKMYWYQQDPGMELHLIHYSYGVNSTEKGDLSSESTVSRIRTEHFPLTLESARPSHTSQYLCASSDVAGGLNEQFFGPGTRLTVL.

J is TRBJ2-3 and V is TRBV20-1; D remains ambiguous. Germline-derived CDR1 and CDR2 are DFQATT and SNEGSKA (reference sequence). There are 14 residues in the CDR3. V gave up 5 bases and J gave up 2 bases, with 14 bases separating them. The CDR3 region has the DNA TGCAGTGCTCCTCTCGACCCCAACACAGATACGCAGTATTTT. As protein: CSAPLDPNTDTQYF.

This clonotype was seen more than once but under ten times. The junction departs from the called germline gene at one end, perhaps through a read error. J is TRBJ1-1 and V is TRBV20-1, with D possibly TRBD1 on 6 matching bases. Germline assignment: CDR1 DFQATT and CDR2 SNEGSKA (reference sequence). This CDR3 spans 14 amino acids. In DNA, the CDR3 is TGCAGTGCCAGAGCCGGGGGCAGCGGCACTGAAGCTTTCTTT. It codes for CSARAGGSGTEAFF.

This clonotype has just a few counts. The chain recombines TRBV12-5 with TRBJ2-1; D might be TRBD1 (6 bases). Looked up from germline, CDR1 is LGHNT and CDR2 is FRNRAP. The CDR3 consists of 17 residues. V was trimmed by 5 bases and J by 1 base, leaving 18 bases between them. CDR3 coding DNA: TGTGCTAGTGGTGGGACAACTCAAAATAGGTCCTACAATGAGCAGTTCTTC. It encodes CASGGTTQNRSYNEQFF.

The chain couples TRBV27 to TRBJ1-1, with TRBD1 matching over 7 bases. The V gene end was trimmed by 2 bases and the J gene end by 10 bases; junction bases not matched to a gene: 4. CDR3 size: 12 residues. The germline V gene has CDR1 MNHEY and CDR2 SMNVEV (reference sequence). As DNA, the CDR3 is TGTGCCAGCAGTTTACTAAGGGGGCCAGCTTTCTTT. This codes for CASSLLRGPAFF.

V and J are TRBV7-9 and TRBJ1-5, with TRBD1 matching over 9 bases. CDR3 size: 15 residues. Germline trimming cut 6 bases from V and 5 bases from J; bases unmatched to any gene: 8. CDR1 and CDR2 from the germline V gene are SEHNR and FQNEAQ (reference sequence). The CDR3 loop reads CASSRTGGAYQPQHF. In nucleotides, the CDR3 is TGTGCCAGCAGTAGAACAGGGGGCGCTTATCAGCCCCAGCATTTT.

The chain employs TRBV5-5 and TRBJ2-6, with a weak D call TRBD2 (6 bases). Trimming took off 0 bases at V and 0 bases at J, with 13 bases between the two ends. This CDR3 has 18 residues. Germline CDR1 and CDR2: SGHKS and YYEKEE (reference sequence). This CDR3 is CASSLVGGVNSGANVLTF. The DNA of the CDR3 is TGTGCCAGCAGCTTGGTAGGAGGGGTGAACTCTGGGGCCAACGTCCTGACTTTC.

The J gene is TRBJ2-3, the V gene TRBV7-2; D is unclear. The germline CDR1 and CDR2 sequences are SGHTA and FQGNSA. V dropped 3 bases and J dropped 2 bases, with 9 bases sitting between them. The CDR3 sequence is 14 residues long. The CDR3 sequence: CASSLVMNTDTQYF. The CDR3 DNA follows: TGTGCCAGCAGCTTGGTGATGAACACAGATACGCAGTATTTT.

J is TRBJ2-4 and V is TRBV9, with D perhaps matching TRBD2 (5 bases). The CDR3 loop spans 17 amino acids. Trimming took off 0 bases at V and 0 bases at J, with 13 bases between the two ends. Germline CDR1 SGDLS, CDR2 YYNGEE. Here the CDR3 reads CASSVGVGELAKNIQYF. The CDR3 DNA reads TGTGCCAGCAGCGTAGGAGTGGGAGAACTAGCCAAAAACATTCAGTACTTC.

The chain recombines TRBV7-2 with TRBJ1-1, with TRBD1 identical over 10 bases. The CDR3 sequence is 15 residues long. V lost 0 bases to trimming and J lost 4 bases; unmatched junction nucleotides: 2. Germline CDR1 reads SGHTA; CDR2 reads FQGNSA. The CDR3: CASSLAGQGLTEAFF. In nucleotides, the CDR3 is TGTGCCAGCAGCTTAGCGGGACAGGGGCTCACTGAAGCTTTCTTT.

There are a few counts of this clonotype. The CDR3 region is CASRMGAGETQYF. DNA for the CDR3: TGTGCCAGCAGGATGGGGGCCGGGGAGACCCAGTACTTC. This sequence joins TRBV7-2 and TRBJ2-5; possibly TRBD1 for D (6 bases). Germline CDR1 SGHTA, CDR2 FQGNSA. The V gene lost 6 bases and the J gene lost 5 bases, with 13 bases spanning the gap. This CDR3 spans 13 amino acids.

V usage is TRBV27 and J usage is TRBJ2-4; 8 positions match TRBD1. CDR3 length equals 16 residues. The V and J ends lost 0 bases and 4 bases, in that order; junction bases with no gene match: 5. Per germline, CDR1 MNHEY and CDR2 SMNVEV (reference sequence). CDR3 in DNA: TGTGCCAGCAGTTTATCGGGACAGGAGTCAAAAAACATTCAGTACTTC. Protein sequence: CASSLSGQESKNIQYF.

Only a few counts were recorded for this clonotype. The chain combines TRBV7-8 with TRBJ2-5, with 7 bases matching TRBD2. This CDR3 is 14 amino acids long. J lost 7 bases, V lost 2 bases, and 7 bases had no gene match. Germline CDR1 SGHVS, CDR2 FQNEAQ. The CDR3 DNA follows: TGTGCCAGCAGCTTATTTGGTGGGGGGGTGACCCAGTACTTC. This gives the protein CASSLFGGGVTQYF.

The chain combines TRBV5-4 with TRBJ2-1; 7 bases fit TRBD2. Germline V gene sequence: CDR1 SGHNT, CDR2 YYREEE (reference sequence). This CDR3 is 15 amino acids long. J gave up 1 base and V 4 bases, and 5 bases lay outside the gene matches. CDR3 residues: CASSVTSLSYNEQFF. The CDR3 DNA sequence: TGTGCCAGCAGCGTGACTAGCTTATCCTACAATGAGCAGTTCTTC. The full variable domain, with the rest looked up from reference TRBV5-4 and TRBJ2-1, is ETGVTQSPTHLIKTRGQQVTLRCSSQSGHNTVSWYQQALGQGPQFIFQYYREEENGRGNFPPRFSGLQFPNYSSELNVNALELDDSALYLCASSVTSLSYNEQFFGPGTRLTVL.

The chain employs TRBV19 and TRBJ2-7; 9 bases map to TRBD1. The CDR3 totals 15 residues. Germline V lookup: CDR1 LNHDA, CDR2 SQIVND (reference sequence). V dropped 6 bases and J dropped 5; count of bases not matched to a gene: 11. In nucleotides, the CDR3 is TGTGCCAGTAGAGATCCGGGACAGGGTATTGACGAGCAGTACTTC. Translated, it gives CASRDPGQGIDEQYF.

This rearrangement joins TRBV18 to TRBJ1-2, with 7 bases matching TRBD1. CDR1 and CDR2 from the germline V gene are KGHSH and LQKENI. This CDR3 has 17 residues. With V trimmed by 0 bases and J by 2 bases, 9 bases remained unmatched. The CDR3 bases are TGTGCCAGCTCACCACCAAGAGACGGCAGGGGGAACTATGGCTACACCTTC. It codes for CASSPPRDGRGNYGYTF. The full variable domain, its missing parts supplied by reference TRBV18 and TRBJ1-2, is NAGVMQNPRHLVRRRGQEARLRCSPMKGHSHVYWYRQLPEEGLKFMVYLQKENIIDESGMPKERFSAEFPKEGPSILRIQQVVRGDSAAYFCASSPPRDGRGNYGYTFGSGTRLTVV.

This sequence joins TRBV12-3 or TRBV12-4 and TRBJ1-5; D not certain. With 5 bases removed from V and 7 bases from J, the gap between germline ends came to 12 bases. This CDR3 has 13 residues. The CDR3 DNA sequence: TGTGCCAGCAGTGCTGCCCGAGGACAGCCCCAGCATTTT. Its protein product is CASSAARGQPQHF.

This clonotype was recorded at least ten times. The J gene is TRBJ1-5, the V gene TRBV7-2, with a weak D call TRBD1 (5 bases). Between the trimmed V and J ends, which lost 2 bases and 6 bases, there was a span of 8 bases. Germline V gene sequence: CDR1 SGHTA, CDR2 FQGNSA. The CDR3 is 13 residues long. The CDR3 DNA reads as TGTGCCAGCAGCTTAAATCAGGGTCAGCCCCAGCATTTT. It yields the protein CASSLNQGQPQHF.

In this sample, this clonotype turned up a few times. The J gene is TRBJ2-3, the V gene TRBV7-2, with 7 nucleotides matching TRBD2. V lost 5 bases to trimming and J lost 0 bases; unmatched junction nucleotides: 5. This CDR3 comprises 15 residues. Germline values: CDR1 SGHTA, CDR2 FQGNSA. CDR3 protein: CASSGLAVSTDTQYF. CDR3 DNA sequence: TGTGCCAGCAGCGGCCTAGCGGTTAGCACAGATACGCAGTATTTT.

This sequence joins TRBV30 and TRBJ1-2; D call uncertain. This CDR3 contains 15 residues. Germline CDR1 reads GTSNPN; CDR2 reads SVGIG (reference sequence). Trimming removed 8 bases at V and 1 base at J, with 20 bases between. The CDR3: CARRASLKLNYGYTF. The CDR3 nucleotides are TGTGCCCGAAGGGCATCACTTAAACTTAACTATGGCTACACCTTC.

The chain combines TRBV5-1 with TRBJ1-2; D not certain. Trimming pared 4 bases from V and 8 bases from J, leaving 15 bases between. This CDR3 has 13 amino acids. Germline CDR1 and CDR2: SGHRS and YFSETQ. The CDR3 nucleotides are TGCGCCAGCAGCCCCTATTTTACCCGGGGCTACACCTTC. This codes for CASSPYFTRGYTF.

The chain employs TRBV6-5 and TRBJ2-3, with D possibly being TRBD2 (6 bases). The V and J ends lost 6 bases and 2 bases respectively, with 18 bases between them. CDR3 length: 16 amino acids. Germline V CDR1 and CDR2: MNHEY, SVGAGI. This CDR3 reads CASSSRRVGNTDTQYF. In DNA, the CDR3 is TGTGCCAGCAGCTCCCGGAGGGTCGGGAACACAGATACGCAGTATTTT.